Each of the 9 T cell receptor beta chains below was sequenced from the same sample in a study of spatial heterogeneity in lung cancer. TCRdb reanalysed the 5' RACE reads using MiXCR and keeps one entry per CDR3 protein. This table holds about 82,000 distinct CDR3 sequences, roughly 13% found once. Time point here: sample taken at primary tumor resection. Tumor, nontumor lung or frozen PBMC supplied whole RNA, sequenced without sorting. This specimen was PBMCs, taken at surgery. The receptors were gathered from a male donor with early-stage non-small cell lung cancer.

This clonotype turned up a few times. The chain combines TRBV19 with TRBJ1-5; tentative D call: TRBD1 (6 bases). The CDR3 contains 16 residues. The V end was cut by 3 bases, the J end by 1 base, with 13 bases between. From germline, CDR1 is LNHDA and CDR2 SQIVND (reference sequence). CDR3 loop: CASSIERGASNQPQHF. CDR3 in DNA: TGTGCCAGTAGTATTGAACGGGGGGCGAGCAATCAGCCCCAGCATTTT.

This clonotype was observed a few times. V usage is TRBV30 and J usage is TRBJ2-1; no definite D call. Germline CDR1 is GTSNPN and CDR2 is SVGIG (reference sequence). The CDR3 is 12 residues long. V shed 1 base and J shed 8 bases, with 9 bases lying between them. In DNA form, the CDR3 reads TGTGCCTGGAGTGCAGGTATGGATGAGCAGTTCTTC. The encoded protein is CAWSAGMDEQFF.

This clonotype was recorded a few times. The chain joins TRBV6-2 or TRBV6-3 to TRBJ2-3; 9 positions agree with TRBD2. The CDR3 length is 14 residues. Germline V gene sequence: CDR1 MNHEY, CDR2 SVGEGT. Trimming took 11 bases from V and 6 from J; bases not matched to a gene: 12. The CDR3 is CAGRSAGGLDTQYF. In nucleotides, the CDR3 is TGTGCCGGACGGAGCGCGGGGGGGCTGGATACGCAGTATTTT.

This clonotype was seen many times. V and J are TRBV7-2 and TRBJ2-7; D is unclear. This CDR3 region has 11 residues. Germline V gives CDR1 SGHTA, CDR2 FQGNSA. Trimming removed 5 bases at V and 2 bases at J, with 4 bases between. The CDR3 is CASSPAYEQYF. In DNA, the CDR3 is TGTGCCAGCAGCCCAGCCTACGAGCAGTACTTC. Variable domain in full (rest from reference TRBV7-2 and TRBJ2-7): GAGVSQSPSNKVTEKGKDVELRCDPISGHTALYWYRQSLGQGLEFLIYFQGNSAPDKSGLPSDRFSAERTGGSVSTLTIQRTQQEDSAVYLCASSPAYEQYFGPGTRLTVT.

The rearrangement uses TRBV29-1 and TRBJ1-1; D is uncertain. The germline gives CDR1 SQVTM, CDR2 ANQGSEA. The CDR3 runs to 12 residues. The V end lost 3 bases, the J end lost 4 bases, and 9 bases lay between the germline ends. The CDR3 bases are TGCAGCGTTGACGGCAAGGGCACTGAAGCTTTCTTT. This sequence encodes CSVDGKGTEAFF.

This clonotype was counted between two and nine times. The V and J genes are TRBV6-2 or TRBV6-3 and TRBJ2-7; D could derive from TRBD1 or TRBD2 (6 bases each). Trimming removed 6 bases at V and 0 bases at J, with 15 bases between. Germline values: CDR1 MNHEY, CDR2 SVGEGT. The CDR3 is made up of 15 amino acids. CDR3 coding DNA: TGTGCCAGCAGCTCGGGGGCTTGGAGCTCCTACGAGCAGTACTTC. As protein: CASSSGAWSSYEQYF.

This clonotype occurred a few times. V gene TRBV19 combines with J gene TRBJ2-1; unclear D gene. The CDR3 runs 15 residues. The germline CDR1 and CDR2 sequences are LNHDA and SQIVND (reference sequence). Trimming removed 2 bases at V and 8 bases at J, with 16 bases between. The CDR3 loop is CASSILGPPGDEQFF. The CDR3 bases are TGTGCCAGTAGTATACTAGGTCCCCCTGGGGATGAGCAGTTCTTC.

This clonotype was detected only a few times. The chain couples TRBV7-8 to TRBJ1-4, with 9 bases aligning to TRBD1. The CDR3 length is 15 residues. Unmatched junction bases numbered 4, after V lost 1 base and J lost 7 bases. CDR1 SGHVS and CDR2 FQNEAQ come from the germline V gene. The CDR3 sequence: CASSLVTGGGEKLFF. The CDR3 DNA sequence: TGTGCCAGCAGCTTAGTGACAGGGGGAGGTGAAAAACTGTTTTTT.

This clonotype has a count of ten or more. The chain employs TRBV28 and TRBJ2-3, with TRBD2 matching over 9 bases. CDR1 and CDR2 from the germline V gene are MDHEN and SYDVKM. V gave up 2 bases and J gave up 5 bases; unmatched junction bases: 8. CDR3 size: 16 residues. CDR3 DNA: TGTGCCAGCAGTTTAATCTTAGCGGGAGATCAAGATACGCAGTATTTT. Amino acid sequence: CASSLILAGDQDTQYF.